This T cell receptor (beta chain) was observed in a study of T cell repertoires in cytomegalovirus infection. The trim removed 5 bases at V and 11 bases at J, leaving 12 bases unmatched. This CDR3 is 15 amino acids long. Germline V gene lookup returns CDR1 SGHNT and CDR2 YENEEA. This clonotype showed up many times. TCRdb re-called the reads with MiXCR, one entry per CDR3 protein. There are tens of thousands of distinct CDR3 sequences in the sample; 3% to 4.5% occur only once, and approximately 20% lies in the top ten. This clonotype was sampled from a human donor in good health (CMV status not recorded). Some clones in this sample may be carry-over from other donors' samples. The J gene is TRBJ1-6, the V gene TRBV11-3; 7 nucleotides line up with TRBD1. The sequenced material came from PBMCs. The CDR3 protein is CASSRDRATDPPLHF. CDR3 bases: TGTGCCAGCAGCCGGGACAGAGCGACTGATCCACCCCTCCACTTT.